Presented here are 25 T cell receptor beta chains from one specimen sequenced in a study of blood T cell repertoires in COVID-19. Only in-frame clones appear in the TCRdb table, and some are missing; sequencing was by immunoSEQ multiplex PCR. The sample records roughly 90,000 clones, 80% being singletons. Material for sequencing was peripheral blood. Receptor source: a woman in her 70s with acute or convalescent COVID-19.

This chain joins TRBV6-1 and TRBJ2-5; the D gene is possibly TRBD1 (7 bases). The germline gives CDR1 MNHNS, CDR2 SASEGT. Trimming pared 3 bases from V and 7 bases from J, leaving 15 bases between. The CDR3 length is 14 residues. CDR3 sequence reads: CASSEQGGWWTQYF. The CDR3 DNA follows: TGTGCCAGCAGTGAGCAGGGGGGATGGTGGACCCAGTACTTC.

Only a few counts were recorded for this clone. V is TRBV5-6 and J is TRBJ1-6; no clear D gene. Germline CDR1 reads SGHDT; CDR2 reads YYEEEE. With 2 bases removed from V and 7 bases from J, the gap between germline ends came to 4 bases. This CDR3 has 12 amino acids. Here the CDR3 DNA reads TGTGCCAGCAGCTTCGGGAATTCACCCCTCCACTTT. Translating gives CASSFGNSPLHF.

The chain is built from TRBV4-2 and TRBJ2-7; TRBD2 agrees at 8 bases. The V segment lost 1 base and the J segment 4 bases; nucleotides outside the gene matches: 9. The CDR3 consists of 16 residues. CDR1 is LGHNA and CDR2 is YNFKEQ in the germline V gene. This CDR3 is CASSQVGSSGMYEQYF. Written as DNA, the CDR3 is TGTGCCAGCAGCCAAGTGGGGAGTAGCGGGATGTACGAGCAGTACTTC.

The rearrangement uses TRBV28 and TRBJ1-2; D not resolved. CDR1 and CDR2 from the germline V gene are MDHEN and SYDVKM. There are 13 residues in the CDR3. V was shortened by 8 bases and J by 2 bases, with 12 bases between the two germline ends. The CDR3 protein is CASREEPNYGYTF. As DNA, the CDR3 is TGTGCCAGCCGAGAGGAACCAAACTATGGCTACACCTTC.

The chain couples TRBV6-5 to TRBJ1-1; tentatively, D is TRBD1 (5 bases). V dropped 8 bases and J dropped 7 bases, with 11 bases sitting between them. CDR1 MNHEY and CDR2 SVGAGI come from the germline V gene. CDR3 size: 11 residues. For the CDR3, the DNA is TGTGCCAGCGCACGGCAGGGTGAAGCTTTCTTT. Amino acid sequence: CASARQGEAFF.

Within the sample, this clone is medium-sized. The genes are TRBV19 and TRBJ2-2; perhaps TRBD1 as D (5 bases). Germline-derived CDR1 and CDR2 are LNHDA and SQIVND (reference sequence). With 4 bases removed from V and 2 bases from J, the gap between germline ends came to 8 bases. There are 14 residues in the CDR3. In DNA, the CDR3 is TGTGCCAGTAGTAACCAGGGCAACACCGGGGAGCTGTTTTTT. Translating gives CASSNQGNTGELFF.

The CDR3 is CASSSTNNEQFF. CDR3 DNA: TGTGCCAGCAGCAGTACTAACAATGAGCAGTTCTTC. The chain couples TRBV9 to TRBJ2-1, with unresolved D. The CDR3 is made up of 12 amino acids. V dropped 4 bases and J dropped 5 bases, with 7 bases sitting between them. Germline V gene lookup returns CDR1 SGDLS and CDR2 YYNGEE.

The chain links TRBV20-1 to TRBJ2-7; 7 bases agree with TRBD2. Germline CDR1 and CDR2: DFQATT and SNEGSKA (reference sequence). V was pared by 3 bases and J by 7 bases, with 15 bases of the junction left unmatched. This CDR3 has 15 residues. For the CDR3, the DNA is TGCAGTGCTAGTATGTGGGACTACCCTCTCCGAGAGCAGTACTTC. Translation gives CSASMWDYPLREQYF.

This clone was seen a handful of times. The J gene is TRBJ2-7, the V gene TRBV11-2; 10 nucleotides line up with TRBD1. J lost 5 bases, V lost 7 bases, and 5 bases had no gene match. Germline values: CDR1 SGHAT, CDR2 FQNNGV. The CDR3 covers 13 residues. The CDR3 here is CASIWTGGHEQYF. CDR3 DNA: TGTGCCAGCATCTGGACAGGGGGTCACGAGCAGTACTTC.

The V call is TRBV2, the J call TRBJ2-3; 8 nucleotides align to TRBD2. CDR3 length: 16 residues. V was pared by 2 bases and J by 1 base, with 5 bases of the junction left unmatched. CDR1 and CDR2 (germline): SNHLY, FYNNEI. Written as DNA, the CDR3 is TGTGCCAGCAGTGAACTGGCGGGGGGTGGCACAGATACGCAGTATTTT. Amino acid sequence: CASSELAGGGTDTQYF.

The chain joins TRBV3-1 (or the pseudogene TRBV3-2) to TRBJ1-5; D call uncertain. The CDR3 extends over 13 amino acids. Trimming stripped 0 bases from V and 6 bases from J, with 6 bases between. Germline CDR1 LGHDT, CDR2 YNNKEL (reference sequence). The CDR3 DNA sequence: TGTGCCAGCAGCCAAGATCCCGTTCAGCCCCAGCATTTT. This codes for CASSQDPVQPQHF.

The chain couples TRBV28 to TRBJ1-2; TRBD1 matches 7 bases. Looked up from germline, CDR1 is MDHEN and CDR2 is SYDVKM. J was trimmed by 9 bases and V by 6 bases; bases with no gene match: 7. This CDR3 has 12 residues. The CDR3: CASSHRQGSYTF. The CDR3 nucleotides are TGTGCCAGCAGCCACCGACAGGGAAGCTACACCTTC.

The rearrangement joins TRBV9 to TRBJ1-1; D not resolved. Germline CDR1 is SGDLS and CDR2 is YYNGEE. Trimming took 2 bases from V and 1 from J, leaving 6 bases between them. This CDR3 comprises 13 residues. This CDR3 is CASSVSPNTEAFF. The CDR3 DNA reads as TGTGCCAGCAGCGTGAGCCCGAACACTGAAGCTTTCTTT.

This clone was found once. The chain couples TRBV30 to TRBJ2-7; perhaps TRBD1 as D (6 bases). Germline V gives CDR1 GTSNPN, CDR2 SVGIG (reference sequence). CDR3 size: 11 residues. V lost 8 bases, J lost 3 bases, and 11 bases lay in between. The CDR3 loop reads CAGGQRYEQYF. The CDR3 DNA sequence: TGTGCCGGCGGACAGCGCTACGAGCAGTACTTC. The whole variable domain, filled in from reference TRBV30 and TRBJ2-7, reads SQTIHQWPATLVQPVGSPLSLECTVEGTSNPNLYWYRQAAGRGLQLLFYSVGIGQISSEVPQNLSASRPQDRQFILSSKKLLLSDSGFYLCAGGQRYEQYFGPGTRLTVT.

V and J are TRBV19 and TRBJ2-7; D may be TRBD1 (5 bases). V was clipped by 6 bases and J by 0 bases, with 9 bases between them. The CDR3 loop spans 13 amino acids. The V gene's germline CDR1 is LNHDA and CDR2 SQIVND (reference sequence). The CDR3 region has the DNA TGTGCCAGTAGCTACAGGCACTCCTACGAGCAGTACTTC. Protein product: CASSYRHSYEQYF.

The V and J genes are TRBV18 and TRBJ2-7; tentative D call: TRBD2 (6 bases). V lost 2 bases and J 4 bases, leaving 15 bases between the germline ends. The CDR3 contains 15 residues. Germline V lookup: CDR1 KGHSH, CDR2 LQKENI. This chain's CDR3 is CASSPTAGTGYEQYF. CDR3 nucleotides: TGTGCCAGCTCACCAACGGCGGGGACGGGGTACGAGCAGTACTTC.

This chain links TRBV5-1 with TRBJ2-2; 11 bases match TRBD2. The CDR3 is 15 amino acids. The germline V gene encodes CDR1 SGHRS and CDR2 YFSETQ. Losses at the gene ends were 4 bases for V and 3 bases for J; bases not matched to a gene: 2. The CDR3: CASSGSGGDTGELFF. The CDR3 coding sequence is TGCGCCAGCAGCGGTAGCGGGGGGGACACCGGGGAGCTGTTTTTT.

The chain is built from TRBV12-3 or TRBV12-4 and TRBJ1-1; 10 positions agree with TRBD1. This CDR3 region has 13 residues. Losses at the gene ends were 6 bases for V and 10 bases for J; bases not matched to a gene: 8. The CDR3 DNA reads TGTGCCAGCAGGCGGACAGGGGGGTCGGGAGCTTTCTTT. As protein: CASRRTGGSGAFF.

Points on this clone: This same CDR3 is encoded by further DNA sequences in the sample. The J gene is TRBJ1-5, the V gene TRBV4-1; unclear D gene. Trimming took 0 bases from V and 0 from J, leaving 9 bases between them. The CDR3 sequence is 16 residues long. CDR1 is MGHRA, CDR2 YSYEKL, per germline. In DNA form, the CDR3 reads TGCGCCAGCAGCCAAGATCCAGGCAATAGCAATCAGCCCCAGCATTTT. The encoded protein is CASSQDPGNSNQPQHF.

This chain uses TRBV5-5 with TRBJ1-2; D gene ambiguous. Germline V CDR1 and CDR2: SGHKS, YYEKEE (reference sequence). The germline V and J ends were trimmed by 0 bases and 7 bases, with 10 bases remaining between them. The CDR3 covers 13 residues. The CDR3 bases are TGTGCCAGCAGCTTGGAACTGATGAGTGGCTACACCTTC. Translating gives CASSLELMSGYTF.

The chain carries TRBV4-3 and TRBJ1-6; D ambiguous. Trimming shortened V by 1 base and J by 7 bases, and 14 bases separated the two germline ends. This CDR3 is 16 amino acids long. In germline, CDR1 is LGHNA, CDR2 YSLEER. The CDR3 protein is CASSQGVNSRNSPLHF. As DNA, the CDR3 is TGCGCCAGCAGCCAAGGTGTCAACAGTCGGAATTCACCCCTCCACTTT.

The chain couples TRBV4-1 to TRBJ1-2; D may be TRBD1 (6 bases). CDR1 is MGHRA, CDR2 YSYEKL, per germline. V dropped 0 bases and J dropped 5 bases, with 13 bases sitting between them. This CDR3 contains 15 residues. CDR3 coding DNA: TGCGCCAGCAGCCAAGATCTTACAGGGTTGTATGGCTACACCTTC. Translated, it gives CASSQDLTGLYGYTF.

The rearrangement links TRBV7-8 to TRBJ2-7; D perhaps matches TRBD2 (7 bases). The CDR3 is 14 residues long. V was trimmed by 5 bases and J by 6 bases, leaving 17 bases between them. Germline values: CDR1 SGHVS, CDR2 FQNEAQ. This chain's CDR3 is CASSTRGGAGEQYF. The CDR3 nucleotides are TGTGCCAGCAGCACGAGAGGGGGGGCAGGCGAGCAGTACTTC.

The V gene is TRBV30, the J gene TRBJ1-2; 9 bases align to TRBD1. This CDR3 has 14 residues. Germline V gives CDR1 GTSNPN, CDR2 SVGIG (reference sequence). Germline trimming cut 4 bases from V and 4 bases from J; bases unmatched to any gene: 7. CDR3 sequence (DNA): TGTGCCTGGACTGAGGGACAGGGTACCTATGGCTACACCTTC. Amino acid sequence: CAWTEGQGTYGYTF.

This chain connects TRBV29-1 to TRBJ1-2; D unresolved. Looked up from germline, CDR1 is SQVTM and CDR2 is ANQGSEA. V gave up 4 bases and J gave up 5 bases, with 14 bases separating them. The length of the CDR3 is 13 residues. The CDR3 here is CSVVSPSVYGYTF. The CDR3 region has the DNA TGCAGCGTTGTTTCGCCTTCGGTTTATGGCTACACCTTC.